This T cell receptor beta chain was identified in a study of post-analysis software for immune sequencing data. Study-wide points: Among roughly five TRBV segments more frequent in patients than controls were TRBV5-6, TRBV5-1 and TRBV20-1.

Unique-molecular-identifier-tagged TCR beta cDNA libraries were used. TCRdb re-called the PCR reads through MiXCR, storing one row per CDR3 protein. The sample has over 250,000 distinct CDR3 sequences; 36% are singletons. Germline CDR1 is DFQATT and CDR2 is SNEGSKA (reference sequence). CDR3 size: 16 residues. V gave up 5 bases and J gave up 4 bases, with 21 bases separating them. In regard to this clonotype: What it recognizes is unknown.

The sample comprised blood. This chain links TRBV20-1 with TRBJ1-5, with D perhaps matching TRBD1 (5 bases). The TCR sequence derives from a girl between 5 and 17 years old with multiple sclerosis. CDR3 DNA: TGCAGTGCTCACTCAGGGCGGTGGCTAAGAAATCAGCCCCAGCATTTT. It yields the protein CSAHSGRWLRNQPQHF.